Following are 15 T cell receptor beta chains from one sample sequenced in a study of shared clonotypes between healthy human individuals. Profiling relied on immunoSEQ multiplex PCR, and the TCRdb table lists in-frame clones only, not all of them. The sample shows almost 750,000 clones, around 70% of them seen only once. The source material was memory CD4+ T cells sorted from blood. Described subset: CD45RA-negative fraction. These receptors were collected from a woman younger than 45 in good health.

This clone was seen a single time. The gene calls are TRBV7-9 and TRBJ1-5; TRBD1 matches 7 bases. The CDR3 length is 14 residues. Looked up from germline, CDR1 is SEHNR and CDR2 is FQNEAQ (reference sequence). V shed 5 bases and J 3 bases; nucleotides not matched to a gene: 4. The CDR3 sequence is CASSTGQNNQPQHF. CDR3 sequence (DNA): TGTGCCAGCAGCACGGGACAGAACAATCAGCCCCAGCATTTT.

This chain uses TRBV11-2 with TRBJ2-7, with 7 bases that match TRBD2. The CDR3 contains 14 residues. CDR1 is SGHAT and CDR2 is FQNNGV in the germline V gene. After removal of 6 bases from V and 3 bases from J, the junction contained 8 bases not matched to a gene. The CDR3 DNA reads TGTGCCAGCAGATCGGGCGGGAGTAACTACGAGCAGTACTTC. Amino acid sequence: CASRSGGSNYEQYF.

The chain has TRBV18 and TRBJ2-2; no reliable D call. The CDR3 is 14 amino acids. V was cut by 3 bases and J by 5 bases, with 10 bases left in between. Germline loops: CDR1 KGHSH, CDR2 LQKENI. CDR3 loop: CASSPSGKTGELFF. The CDR3 DNA reads TGTGCCAGCTCACCGTCGGGCAAAACCGGGGAGCTGTTTTTT.

The chain has TRBV6-6 and TRBJ2-7, with D perhaps TRBD2 (5 bases). V lost 2 bases, J lost 2 bases, and 10 bases lay in between. CDR1 and CDR2 (germline): MNHNY, SVGAGI (reference sequence). This CDR3 has 14 residues. The CDR3 here is CASSYREGTYEQYF. CDR3 coding DNA: TGTGCCAGCAGTTACCGGGAAGGAACCTACGAGCAGTACTTC.

CDR3 DNA sequence: TGTGCCAGCAGTTACCAAGGGATTACCGATACGCAGTATTTT. Translated: CASSYQGITDTQYF. The rearrangement links TRBV6-6 to TRBJ2-3, with D hard to call. V dropped 2 bases and J dropped 6 bases, with 12 bases sitting between them. Per the germline V gene, CDR1 is MNHNY and CDR2 is SVGAGI (reference sequence). CDR3 length: 14 amino acids.

The CDR3 here is CASSYRAHYEQYF. CDR3 in DNA: TGTGCCAGTAGCTACAGAGCCCACTACGAGCAGTACTTC. The J gene is TRBJ2-7, the V gene TRBV19; D not certain. CDR3 length equals 13 residues. The ends were cut back, 6 bases at V and 3 bases at J, with 12 bases in the middle. The germline gives CDR1 LNHDA, CDR2 SQIVND (reference sequence).

The gene calls are TRBV28 and TRBJ1-3; 9 nucleotides match TRBD1. Germline CDR1 MDHEN, CDR2 SYDVKM. The CDR3 is 15 amino acids. With V trimmed by 6 bases and J by 4 bases, 7 bases remained unmatched. For the CDR3, the DNA is TGTGCCAGCAGCTTAACAGGGGGCGCGGGAAACACCATATATTTT. Amino acid sequence: CASSLTGGAGNTIYF.

The sample holds a few counts of this clone. With a much larger clone just one base away, this may be a read error. The sample has other DNA sequences that encode this CDR3 too. V gene TRBV5-1 combines with J gene TRBJ2-1; D is perhaps TRBD2 (5 bases). Germline CDR1 is SGHRS and CDR2 is YFSETQ. CDR3 size: 15 residues. V gave up 4 bases and J gave up 0 bases, with 11 bases separating them. CDR3 residues: CASSVDSSSYNEQFF. The CDR3 DNA sequence: TGCGCCAGCAGCGTGGACTCGAGCTCCTACAATGAGCAGTTCTTC.

The chain links TRBV7-3 to TRBJ2-2, with 7 bases matching TRBD2. Trimming took 4 bases from V and 2 from J; bases not matched to a gene: 1. This CDR3 region has 14 residues. Germline CDR1 and CDR2: SGHTA and FQGTGA. CDR3 DNA sequence: TGTGCCAGCAGCTCGGGACTAAACACCGGGGAGCTGTTTTTT. Translated: CASSSGLNTGELFF.

This clone was seen only a few times. The V and J genes are TRBV19 and TRBJ1-5; a weak D match, TRBD1 (6 bases). The germline V gene has CDR1 LNHDA and CDR2 SQIVND (reference sequence). The CDR3 is 14 amino acids. V dropped 0 bases and J dropped 7 bases, with 10 bases sitting between them. CDR3: CASSIEQGRQPQHF. The CDR3 nucleotides read TGTGCCAGTAGTATAGAACAGGGACGGCAGCCCCAGCATTTT.

This clone was seen only a few times. The chain has TRBV29-1 and TRBJ2-5, with 13 positions matching TRBD2. This CDR3 has 11 residues. Germline CDR1 SQVTM, CDR2 ANQGSEA. CDR3 bases: TGCGCCGGACTAGCGGGAGAGGGCCAGTACTTC. This encodes CAGLAGEGQYF. Supplemented by reference TRBV29-1 and TRBJ2-5, the full variable domain reads SAVISQKPSRDICQRGTSLTIQCQVDSQVTMMFWYRQQPGQSLTLIATANQGSEATYESGFVIDKFPISRPNLTFSTLTVSNMSPEDSSIYLCAGLAGEGQYFGPGTRLLVL.

The V call is TRBV6-4, the J call TRBJ2-1, with 7 bases aligning to TRBD1. With 7 bases clipped from V and 8 bases from J, the junction kept 2 bases outside the gene matches. The CDR3 is 11 residues long. In germline, CDR1 is MRHNA, CDR2 SNTAGT. The CDR3 bases are TGTGCCAGCACCCAGGGGGATGAGCAGTTCTTC. This translates into CASTQGDEQFF.

V is TRBV5-1 and J is TRBJ1-4; D is possibly TRBD1 (6 bases). CDR3 length: 16 residues. CDR1 and CDR2 (germline): SGHRS, YFSETQ. V gave up 4 bases and J gave up 4 bases, with 17 bases separating them. The CDR3 loop reads CASSLGTSGFNEKLFF. CDR3 DNA: TGCGCCAGCAGCCTCGGGACATCGGGCTTTAATGAAAAACTGTTTTTT.

V gene TRBV5-4 combines with J gene TRBJ1-1, with 11 bases that match TRBD1. V was pared by 6 bases and J by 11 bases, with 6 bases of the junction left unmatched. The CDR3 is 12 residues long. Germline values: CDR1 SGHNT, CDR2 YYREEE (reference sequence). CDR3 amino acids: CASTGQGARAFF. The DNA of the CDR3 is TGTGCCAGCACCGGACAGGGGGCGCGGGCTTTCTTT.

Of note for this clone: Other DNA sequences within the sample encode an identical CDR3. The CDR3 protein is CASRGGGGTEAFF. The CDR3 nucleotides are TGTGCCAGCAGAGGAGGGGGGGGAACTGAAGCTTTCTTT. The rearrangement links TRBV28 to TRBJ1-1; tentatively, D is TRBD1 (6 bases). The CDR3 spans 13 residues. Trimming removed 6 bases from V and 5 bases from J, with 13 bases in between. Per the germline V gene, CDR1 is MDHEN and CDR2 is SYDVKM. The full variable domain, with the rest looked up from reference TRBV28 and TRBJ1-1, is DVKVTQSSRYLVKRTGEKVFLECVQDMDHENMFWYRQDPGLGLRLIYFSYDVKMKEKGDIPEGYSVSREKKERFSLILESASTNQTSMYLCASRGGGGTEAFFGQGTRLTVV.